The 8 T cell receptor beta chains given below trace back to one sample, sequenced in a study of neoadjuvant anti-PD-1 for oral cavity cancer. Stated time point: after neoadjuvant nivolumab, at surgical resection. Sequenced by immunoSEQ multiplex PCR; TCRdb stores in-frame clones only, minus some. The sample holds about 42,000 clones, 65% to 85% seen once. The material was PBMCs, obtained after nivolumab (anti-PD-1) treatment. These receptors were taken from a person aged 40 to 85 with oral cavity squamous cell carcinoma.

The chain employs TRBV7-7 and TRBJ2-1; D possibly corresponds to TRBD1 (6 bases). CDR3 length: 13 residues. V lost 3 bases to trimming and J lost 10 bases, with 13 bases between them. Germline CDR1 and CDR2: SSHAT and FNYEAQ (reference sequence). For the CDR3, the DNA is TGTGCCAGCAGCTTGTCGGAACAGGGCGAGCAGTTCTTC. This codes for CASSLSEQGEQFF. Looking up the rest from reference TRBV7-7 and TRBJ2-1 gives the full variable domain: GAGVSQSPRYKVTKRGQDVTLRCDPISSHATLYWYQQALGQGPEFLTYFNYEAQPDKSGLPSDRFSAERPEGSISTLTIQRTEQRDSAMYRCASSLSEQGEQFFGPGTRLTVL.

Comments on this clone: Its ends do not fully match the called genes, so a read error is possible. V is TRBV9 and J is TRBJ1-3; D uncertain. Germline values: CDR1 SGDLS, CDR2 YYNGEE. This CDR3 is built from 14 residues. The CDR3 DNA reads TGTGCCAGCAGCGTAAGCACGGATGGATACACCATATATTTT. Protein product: CASSVSTDGYTIYF. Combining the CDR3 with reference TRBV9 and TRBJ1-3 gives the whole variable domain DSGVTQTPKHLITATGQRVTLRCSPRSGDLSVYWYQQSLDQGLQFLIQYYNGEERAKGNILERFSAQQFPDLHSELNLSSLELGDSALYFCASSVSTDGYTIYFGEGSWLTVV.

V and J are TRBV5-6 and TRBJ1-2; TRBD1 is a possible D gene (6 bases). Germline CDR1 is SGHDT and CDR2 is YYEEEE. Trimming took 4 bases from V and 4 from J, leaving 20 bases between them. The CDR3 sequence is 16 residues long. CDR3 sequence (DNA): TGTGCCAGCAGCGGGGGGCCAGGCCTTGTCCTCTATGGCTACACCTTC. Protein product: CASSGGPGLVLYGYTF.

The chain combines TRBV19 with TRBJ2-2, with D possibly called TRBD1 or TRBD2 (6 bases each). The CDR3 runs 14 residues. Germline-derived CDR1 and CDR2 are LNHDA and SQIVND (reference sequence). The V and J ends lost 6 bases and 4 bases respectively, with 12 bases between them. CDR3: CASSRGRGTGELFF. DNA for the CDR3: TGTGCCAGTAGCCGGGGGCGCGGCACCGGGGAGCTGTTTTTT.

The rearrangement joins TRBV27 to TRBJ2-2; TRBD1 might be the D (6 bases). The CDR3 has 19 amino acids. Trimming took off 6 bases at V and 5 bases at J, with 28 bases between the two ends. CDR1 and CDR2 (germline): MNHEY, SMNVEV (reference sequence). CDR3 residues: CASSNKQQGRIKETGELFF. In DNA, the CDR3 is TGTGCCAGCAGCAATAAACAACAGGGAAGGATCAAGGAAACCGGGGAGCTGTTTTTT.

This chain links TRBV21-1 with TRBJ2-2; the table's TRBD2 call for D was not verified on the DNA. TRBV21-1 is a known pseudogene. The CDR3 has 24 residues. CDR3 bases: TGTGCCAGCAGCAAAGACCCGCTAGCCCCGAAACCTGTACGAAACCCTGGCGTCACCGGGGAGCTGTTTTTT. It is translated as CASSKDPLAPKPVRNPGVTGELFF.

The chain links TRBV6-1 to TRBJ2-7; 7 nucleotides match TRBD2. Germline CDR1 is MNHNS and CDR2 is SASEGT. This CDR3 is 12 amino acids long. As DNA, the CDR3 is TGTTCACTTAGTCGGGGAGGGCACGAGCAGTACTTC. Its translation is CSLSRGGHEQYF.

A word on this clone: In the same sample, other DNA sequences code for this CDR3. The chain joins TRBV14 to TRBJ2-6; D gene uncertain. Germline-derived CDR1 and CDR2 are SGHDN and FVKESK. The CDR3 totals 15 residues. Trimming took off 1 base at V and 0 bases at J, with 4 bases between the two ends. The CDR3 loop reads CASSQVFSGANVLTF. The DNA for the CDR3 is TGTGCCAGCAGCCAAGTATTCTCTGGGGCCAACGTCCTGACTTTC.